These T cell receptor beta chains were read from a single sample in a study of OX40 agonist ivuxolimab in advanced cancers. The table came from immunoSEQ multiplex PCR; TCRdb's copy has only in-frame clones and leaves some out. The sample consists of more than 100,000 clones, approximately 90% of them appearing once. This sample comprised CD4+ or CD8+ T cells sorted from blood, obtained in a trial of the OX40 agonist ivuxolimab. The receptor source for this set is an adult with an advanced solid tumor such as melanoma, head and neck, liver or kidney cancer. The CDR3 runs from the conserved cysteine through the conserved F or W. The D gene is left open where the match is weak. Size tells how often a clone was seen (once, few, many) or the class of an expanded clone, and some rows leave it out.

clone size: .; J gene: TRBJ2-3; V gene: TRBV19; D gene: TRBD1; CDR3 length: 14; CDR3 DNA: TGTGCCAGTAAGCAGGACAGGGGCACAGATACGCAGTATTTT; CDR3 protein: CASKQDRGTDTQYF
clone size: .; J gene: TRBJ2-7; V gene: TRBV6-5; D gene: .; CDR3 length: 14; CDR3 DNA: TGTGCCAGCATCCCACGGGGCGTCTACTACGAGCAGTACTTC; CDR3 protein: CASIPRGVYYEQYF
clone size: .; J gene: TRBJ2-2; V gene: TRBV27; D gene: .; CDR3 length: 16; CDR3 DNA: TGTGCCAGCACCGGGGGCAGGGGCGCTTACACCGGGGAGCTGTTTTTT; CDR3 protein: CASTGGRGAYTGELFF
clone size: .; J gene: TRBJ2-3; V gene: TRBV11-1; D gene: .; CDR3 length: 15; CDR3 DNA: TGTGCCAGCAACCTTGCTAGCGCGCCAGGGGATACGCAGTATTTT; CDR3 protein: CASNLASAPGDTQYF
clone size: once; J gene: TRBJ2-6; V gene: TRBV5-1; D gene: TRBD1; CDR3 length: 19; CDR3 DNA: TGCGCCAGCAGATCCCGCCCCGGGACAGGGAGGCTCGGGGCCAACGTCCTGACTTTC; CDR3 protein: CASRSRPGTGRLGANVLTF
clone size: .; J gene: TRBJ2-5; V gene: TRBV19; D gene: TRBD1; CDR3 length: 14; CDR3 DNA: TGTGCCAGTAGCAAACAGGGGTACCAAGAGACCCAGTACTTC; CDR3 protein: CASSKQGYQETQYF
clone size: .; J gene: TRBJ2-7; V gene: TRBV1; D gene: .; CDR3 length: 14; CDR3 DNA: TGCACCAGCAGCCTGGGGACGGGGACCTTGGAGCAGTACTTC; CDR3 protein: CTSSLGTGTLEQYF
clone size: once; J gene: TRBJ1-6; V gene: TRBV18; D gene: TRBD1; CDR3 length: 15; CDR3 DNA: TGTGCCAGCTCACCCGGACAGGATTTTAATTCACCCCTCCACTTT; CDR3 protein: CASSPGQDFNSPLHF
clone size: .; J gene: TRBJ1-3; V gene: TRBV30; D gene: .; CDR3 length: 16; CDR3 DNA: TGTGCCTGGATCCCGAGTGGAACTAGCTCTGGAAACACCATATATTTT; CDR3 protein: CAWIPSGTSSGNTIYF
clone size: .; J gene: TRBJ2-3; V gene: TRBV6-1; D gene: .; CDR3 length: 15; CDR3 DNA: TGTGCCAGCAGTGAAAAGGGTGCTGGGACAGATACGCAGTATTTT; CDR3 protein: CASSEKGAGTDTQYF
clone size: once; J gene: TRBJ2-5; V gene: TRBV4-2; D gene: TRBD1; CDR3 length: 16; CDR3 DNA: TGTGCCAGCAGCCAAGATCAGGCCAGGGGGATCGAGACCCAGTACTTC; CDR3 protein: CASSQDQARGIETQYF
clone size: .; J gene: TRBJ1-1; V gene: TRBV4-3; D gene: .; CDR3 length: 14; CDR3 DNA: TGCGCCAGCAGTACCGTGGGGGTATGGACTGAAGCTTTCTTT; CDR3 protein: CASSTVGVWTEAFF
clone size: .; J gene: TRBJ2-5; V gene: TRBV7-9; D gene: TRBD1; CDR3 length: 14; CDR3 DNA: TGTGCCAGCAGTAGGACAGGGGAACAAGAGACCCAGTACTTC; CDR3 protein: CASSRTGEQETQYF
clone size: .; J gene: TRBJ1-4; V gene: TRBV25-1; D gene: .; CDR3 length: 15; CDR3 DNA: TGTGCCAGCAGTGAACTCGGCCGGGTGGGTGAAAAACTGTTTTTT; CDR3 protein: CASSELGRVGEKLFF
clone size: .; J gene: TRBJ2-7; V gene: TRBV6-5; D gene: .; CDR3 length: 14; CDR3 DNA: TGTGCCAGCAGTTACAGGCAGGGCAAGGGCGAGCAGTACTTC; CDR3 protein: CASSYRQGKGEQYF
clone size: once; J gene: TRBJ2-2; V gene: TRBV10-3; D gene: TRBD2; CDR3 length: 15; CDR3 DNA: TGTGCCATCACCCCGTCTAGCGGCGGCACCGGGGAGCTGTTTTTT; CDR3 protein: CAITPSSGGTGELFF
clone size: .; J gene: TRBJ2-3; V gene: TRBV5-1; D gene: .; CDR3 length: 14; CDR3 DNA: TGCGCCAGCAAATGGGCTGATATGCAAGATACGCAGTATTTT; CDR3 protein: CASKWADMQDTQYF